This is a list of T cell receptor beta chains from one sample in a study of vaccination effects on CD4 cells after COVID-19. Their cognate antigens are unknown. Assay: immunoSEQ multiplex PCR; the TCRdb copy retains only in-frame clones and omits some. The sample lists over 50,000 clones, 81% occurring once. The input for sequencing was CD4+ T cells from PBMCs cultured with HCoV-229E spike peptides, taken before COVID-19 vaccination. These receptors all stem from a human donor who received a COVID-19 vaccine. Both conserved end residues are part of each CDR3. D genes are given only for firm matches. A clone size is listed for some rows: how often the clone was seen (once, few, many), or a class if it is expanded.

cdr3_aa cdr3_nt clone_size d_call j_call v_call
CASSLGGGDTEAFF TGCGCCAGCAGCTTGGGAGGAGGGGACACTGAAGCTTTCTTT NA NA TRBJ1-1 TRBV5-1
CASSPDRSNTEAFF TGTGCCAGCAGCCCGGACAGGAGCAACACTGAAGCTTTCTTT NA TRBD1 TRBJ1-1 TRBV6-5
CASSSGLGNTIYF TGTGCCAGCTCTTCGGGACTTGGAAACACCATATATTTT NA NA TRBJ1-3 TRBV18
CASSLRQGAMAEAFF TGTGCCAGCAGCTTACGACAGGGGGCTATGGCTGAAGCTTTCTTT few TRBD1 TRBJ1-1 TRBV7-9
CASKLAGGYNEQFF TGCGCCAGCAAGCTAGCGGGGGGGTACAATGAGCAGTTCTTC NA TRBD2 TRBJ2-1 TRBV10-2
CASSLPGGSTEAFF TGTGCCAGCAGCCTCCCCGGCGGGAGCACTGAAGCTTTCTTT NA NA TRBJ1-1 TRBV7-3
CASSQVPGGETEAFF TGCGCCAGCAGCCAAGTACCCGGGGGCGAAACTGAAGCTTTCTTT NA NA TRBJ1-1 TRBV4-1
CASSPDRDGGNTIYF TGTGCCAGCAGCCCCGACAGGGACGGTGGAAACACCATATATTTT NA TRBD1 TRBJ1-3 TRBV6-4
CASSMTSTRSGANVLTF TGCGCCAGCAGCATGACTAGCACGAGATCTGGGGCCAACGTCCTGACTTTC once TRBD2 TRBJ2-6 TRBV5-1
CATSDLQGGKTQYF TGTGCCACCAGTGATTTGCAGGGCGGCAAGACCCAGTACTTC NA NA TRBJ2-5 TRBV24-1
CASRGQGAGEKLFF TGTGCCAGTAGGGGACAGGGGGCTGGTGAAAAACTGTTTTTT NA TRBD1 TRBJ1-4 TRBV19
CASSRRQGGTSARYGYTF TGTGCCAGCAGCCGCAGACAGGGAGGCACTAGCGCCCGCTATGGCTACACCTTC NA TRBD1 TRBJ1-2 TRBV3-1/TRBV3-2
CASSHSGGSPLHF TGTGCCAGCAGCCACTCGGGGGGTTCACCCCTCCACTTT NA NA TRBJ1-6 TRBV7-7
CSASLGTQYF TGCAGTGCTAGCTTAGGGACCCAGTACTTC NA NA TRBJ2-5 TRBV20-1
CASSLEGPPDTQYF TGCGCCAGCAGCTTGGAGGGGCCCCCAGATACGCAGTATTTT once NA TRBJ2-3 TRBV5-1
CASNWGATGNTIYF TGTGCCAGCAATTGGGGCGCGACTGGAAACACCATATATTTT NA NA TRBJ1-3 TRBV6-1
CASSQNYGYTF TGTGCCAGCAGCCAAAACTATGGCTACACCTTC NA NA TRBJ1-2 TRBV7-2
CATSDSQGRANYGYTF TGTGCCACCAGTGATTCACAGGGGCGAGCTAACTATGGCTACACCTTC few TRBD1 TRBJ1-2 TRBV24-1
CASSDKGYGELFF TGTGCCAGCAGTGATAAGGGGTACGGGGAGCTGTTTTTT few NA TRBJ2-2 TRBV2
CAREQGETQYF TGTGCCAGAGAACAGGGGGAGACCCAGTACTTC NA TRBD1 TRBJ2-5 TRBV2
CASSEATNTEAFF TGTGCCAGCTCGGAGGCGACAAACACTGAAGCTTTCTTT NA NA TRBJ1-1 TRBV18
CASSDSAWVENYNSPLHF TGTGCCAGCAGTGATAGTGCGTGGGTAGAAAACTATAATTCACCCCTCCACTTT NA NA TRBJ1-6 TRBV6-1
CASRTSGNEQFF TGTGCCAGCAGGACCTCGGGGAATGAGCAGTTCTTC NA NA TRBJ2-1 TRBV2
CASSFSTASSGNTIYF TGCGCCAGCAGCTTCTCGACCGCGAGCTCTGGAAACACCATATATTTT NA NA TRBJ1-3 TRBV5-1
CASSQTVIANTGELFF TGTGCCAGCAGCCAGACAGTTATCGCAAACACCGGGGAGCTGTTTTTT NA NA TRBJ2-2 TRBV7-9
CAISGQGGQPQHF TGTGCCATCAGTGGACAGGGAGGCCAGCCCCAGCATTTT NA TRBD1 TRBJ1-5 TRBV10-3
CSVALSSGNTIYF TGCAGCGTTGCTCTGAGCTCTGGAAACACCATATATTTT NA NA TRBJ1-3 TRBV29-1
CASGLEQGYTQHF TGTGCTAGTGGTTTGGAACAGGGCTATACCCAGCATTTT NA NA TRBJ1-5 TRBV12-5
CASSARDTIYF TGTGCCAGCTCAGCCCGGGACACCATATATTTT few NA TRBJ1-3 TRBV18
CASSTGALYNEQFF TGTGCCAGTAGTACAGGGGCCCTCTACAATGAGCAGTTCTTC NA NA TRBJ2-1 TRBV19
CASSWDGANQPQHF TGTGCCAGCAGTTGGGACGGAGCAAATCAGCCCCAGCATTTT NA NA TRBJ1-5 TRBV2
CSVDRSGSDTQYF TGCAGCGTAGACAGGTCCGGGTCGGATACGCAGTATTTT NA NA TRBJ2-3 TRBV29-1
CASSSYLEYNSPLHF TGTGCCAGCAGCTCCTACCTCGAATATAATTCACCCCTCCACTTT NA NA TRBJ1-6 TRBV7-2
CATSDLSPTAGEQFF TGTGCCACCAGTGATTTGAGCCCCACCGCGGGGGAGCAGTTCTTC NA NA TRBJ2-1 TRBV24-1
CASSWTGTYTEAFF TGTGCCAGCAGCTGGACAGGGACGTACACTGAAGCTTTCTTT NA TRBD1 TRBJ1-1 TRBV2
CASPDSTTDRGEQFF TGTGCCAGCCCGGACTCTACCACGGACCGCGGTGAGCAGTTCTTC NA NA TRBJ2-1 TRBV5-8
CAISDSGARETQYF TGTGCCATCAGTGACTCAGGGGCTCGGGAGACCCAGTACTTC medium-sized NA TRBJ2-5 TRBV10-3
CASARQRELTGELFF TGCGCCAGCGCAAGGCAGCGGGAGCTCACCGGGGAGCTGTTTTTT few TRBD2 TRBJ2-2 TRBV4-3
CASSFGLPGPQHF TGTGCCAGCAGTTTCGGCCTCCCGGGGCCCCAGCATTTT NA NA TRBJ1-5 TRBV2
CASSPGPDNEQFF TGTGCCAGCAGCCCCGGACCCGACAATGAGCAGTTCTTC few NA TRBJ2-1 TRBV7-3
CASSPVGLYGYTF TGTGCCAGCAGCCCCGTAGGCCTCTATGGCTACACCTTC NA NA TRBJ1-2 TRBV5-8
CASHDSGSTDTQYF TGCGCCAGTCACGATTCCGGGAGCACAGATACGCAGTATTTT NA NA TRBJ2-3 TRBV5-1
CASSKPGQTNYGYTF TGTGCCAGCAGTAAACCGGGACAGACTAACTATGGCTACACCTTC NA TRBD1 TRBJ1-2 TRBV6-5
CASSQDHGYTEAFF TGTGCCAGCAGCCAAGATCATGGCTACACTGAAGCTTTCTTT NA NA TRBJ1-1 TRBV14
CASSLLASNQPQHF TGTGCCAGCAGTTTATTAGCTAGCAATCAGCCCCAGCATTTT NA NA TRBJ1-5 TRBV27
CASSHGLAGTDTQYF TGTGCCAGCAGCCATGGACTAGCGGGCACAGATACGCAGTATTTT NA TRBD2 TRBJ2-3 TRBV4-2
CATAGGGEETQYF TGTGCCACCGCGGGCGGGGGGGAAGAGACCCAGTACTTC NA TRBD2 TRBJ2-5 TRBV2
CASSLPGGAETQYF TGTGCCAGCAGCTTACCGGGGGGCGCGGAGACCCAGTACTTC NA NA TRBJ2-5 TRBV7-3
CASSFAGILAADTQYF TGTGCCAGCAGTTTCGCGGGAATTCTGGCGGCAGATACGCAGTATTTT once NA TRBJ2-3 TRBV27
CASSSGGGLPEAFF TGTGCCAGCAGTTCGGGTGGAGGCCTACCTGAAGCTTTCTTT NA NA TRBJ1-1 TRBV6-2/TRBV6-3
CASSRDGVEGNTIYF TGTGCCAGCAGCCGCGACGGGGTAGAAGGAAACACCATATATTTT NA NA TRBJ1-3 TRBV11-3
CASRGQELNYGYTF TGCGCCAGCAGAGGACAGGAGCTTAACTATGGCTACACCTTC NA TRBD1 TRBJ1-2 TRBV4-1
CASTYQGAGELFF TGTGCCAGCACCTATCAGGGAGCCGGGGAGCTGTTTTTT NA NA TRBJ2-2 TRBV2
CASSLSGEAPQHF TGTGCCAGCAGCTTATCAGGGGAGGCTCCCCAGCATTTT NA NA TRBJ1-5 TRBV5-5
CASSLGSGGANTEAFF TGCGCCAGCAGCTTGGGGAGCGGGGGGGCGAACACTGAAGCTTTCTTT NA NA TRBJ1-1 TRBV5-1
CASSPYAPNTEAFF TGTGCCAGCAGCCCCTACGCGCCGAACACTGAAGCTTTCTTT NA NA TRBJ1-1 TRBV5-6
CASSQERGRGLDEQFF TGTGCCAGCAGCCAAGAACGGGGACGCGGGTTAGATGAGCAGTTCTTC once NA TRBJ2-1 TRBV3-1/TRBV3-2
CASSKVGPGIEKLFF TGTGCCAGCAGCAAAGTTGGCCCAGGAATTGAAAAACTGTTTTTT NA NA TRBJ1-4 TRBV3-1/TRBV3-2
CASSLEAGVSGELFF TGCGCCAGCAGCTTGGAGGCAGGGGTTTCCGGGGAGCTGTTTTTT NA NA TRBJ2-2 TRBV5-1